This T cell receptor (beta chain) comes out of a study of OX40 agonist ivuxolimab in advanced cancers. For the wider study: The costimulatory receptor OX40 (CD134) was targeted by ivuxolimab, a fully human IgG2 agonistic monoclonal antibody. Intravenous ivuxolimab was administered to patients every 2 weeks at six dose levels: 0.01, 0.1, 0.3, 1.5, 3 and 10 mg/kg. Of the approximately 54 patients in dose escalation, approximately 20 had hepatocellular carcinoma, about 15 had melanoma, 9 had renal cell carcinoma and 9 had head and neck cancer. In the dose-escalation cohort, approximately 82% of patients were male, and the mean age was roughly 56 years with a range of roughly 20 to 80. Patients were allowed to have had prior anti-PD-1, anti-PD-L1 or anti-CTLA-4 therapy, and 40% to 45% of the dose-escalation patients had been treated with checkpoint inhibitors. Partial responses occurred in three dose-escalation patients: two with cutaneous melanoma and one with hepatocellular carcinoma. The point of sequencing TCRbeta in the periphery was to test whether ivuxolimab changed TCR sequence diversity and drove clonal T-cell expansion. The paper reports the monotherapy dose-escalation portion (N ≈ 50 patients) of the phase I ivuxolimab trial.

The germline V gene provides CDR1 SGHRS and CDR2 YFSETQ. CDR3 length: 16 amino acids, cysteine to phenylalanine. Only the CDR3 portion is preserved as DNA: 48 bases, with reading frame beginning at the first base. The germline V and J ends show losses of 4 bases and 2 bases respectively, and no gene match explains 7 bases of the junction. For sequencing of the TCRbeta CDR3 region, genomic DNA was extracted from the sorted cells. The immunoSEQ Assay was used to sequence the TCRbeta CDR3 regions. Entries here come from immuneACCESS through TCRdb and include only in-frame sequences with V and J called. Some clones fail to appear in such tables; in the studies checked, an unresolved V gene covers under half of the shortfall, and the cause of the remainder is unknown. For this sample there are 100,000 or so clones; roughly 90% appear just once. The ten largest clones capture approximately 0.54% of the sample.

The paper as a whole reports these results and caveats: At doses of 0.1 to 3.0 mg/kg, clonal expansion of both CD4+ and CD8+ blood T cells was observed from baseline to week 6. The antigen specificity of the clonally expanded peripheral T cells was not determined. Low levels of normalized T-cell clonal expansion were also seen in some nonresponding patients. After ivuxolimab, expanded clones were on average more numerous among CD8+ T cells than among CD4+ T cells. In the 0.1-3.0 mg/kg groups, partial responders had among the lowest normalized peripheral clonal expansion, particularly in CD8+ T cells.

For this clone: There is no known antigen for this receptor. No base-level quality is on record; no much larger clone is a single base apart.

The trial excluded patients who had a history of autoimmune disease or were on systemic immunosuppression. In every dose cohort, peripheral blood was drawn for TCR sequencing at baseline, cycle 4 day 1, and cycle 7 day 1. Samples came from an open-label, multicenter, first-in-human phase I dose-escalation trial of ivuxolimab. Adults with locally advanced or metastatic melanoma, renal cell carcinoma, hepatocellular carcinoma or head and neck squamous cell carcinoma were enrolled in the trial. Before TCR sequencing, CD4+ and CD8+ T cells were separately sorted from peripheral blood. The sample in question was CD4+ or CD8+ T cells sorted from blood, obtained in a trial of the OX40 agonist ivuxolimab. This TCR came from an adult with an advanced solid tumor such as melanoma, head and neck, liver or kidney cancer. The rearrangement joined TRBV5-1 to TRBJ1-1; TRBD1 matches 11 bases in the middle. The CDR3 corresponds to CASSPPGQGDNTEAFF. In nucleotides, the sequence is TGCGCCAGCAGCCCACCGGGACAGGGGGATAACACTGAAGCTTTCTTT.